This T cell receptor (beta chain) was recorded in a study of blood T cell repertoires in COVID-19. V dropped 7 bases and J dropped 7 bases, with 8 bases sitting between them. The CDR3 loop spans 12 amino acids. Looked up from germline, CDR1 is MNHEY and CDR2 is SMNVEV (reference sequence). The data were produced by immunoSEQ multiplex PCR, yet TCRdb's version contains in-frame clones alone and is incomplete. The table includes 55,000 to 85,000 clones, 73% detected once. The table lists this clone with a count of one. V usage is TRBV27 and J usage is TRBJ1-6; D might be TRBD1 (6 bases). Sample: peripheral blood. The receptor's source is a man between 60 and 75 years old with acute or convalescent COVID-19. CDR3 DNA: TGTGCCAGCAAGGGGGGGAATTCACCCCTCCACTTT. It is translated as CASKGGNSPLHF.